Described below is a single TCR beta chain sequence and its context. Study processing details: Amplification of reference gene primers provided the estimated nucleated cell counts. Generated by immunoSEQ multiplex PCR, the TCRdb table keeps only in-frame clones and is missing some. For V, J and clone size, that table is used; D and trimming come from the DNA. The repertoire includes about 130,000 clones, about 87% of them detected once, and over 3.5% sits in the top ten. This record belongs to a study of blood T cell repertoires in COVID-19. Study background: Whether acute or convalescent, the COVID-19 samples came from the United States, Italy and Spain. T cells, B-cell-depleted T cells, or PBMCs provided the cDNA or gDNA that served as material.

The length of the CDR3 is 14 residues. The sample consisted of peripheral blood. The sequence derives from a woman aged 55-70 years with acute or convalescent COVID-19. The chain recombines TRBV21-1 with TRBJ1-2; TRBD1, as called in the table, went unchecked against the DNA. TRBV21-1 is termed a pseudogene. This chain's CDR3 is CASSNGQGAYGYTF. CDR3 nucleotide sequence: TGTGCCAGCAGCAATGGCCAGGGGGCCTATGGCTACACCTTC.